This passage covers 28 T cell receptor beta chains from one sample sequenced in a study of blood T cells in healthy people across ages. Primed by a sample-barcoded 5' primer and a J-beta primer mix, a second PCR proceeded for about 6 to 11 cycles. In TCRdb, the 5' RACE reads were re-called with MiXCR into one record per CDR3 protein. The sample consists of about 830,000 distinct CDR3 sequences, 58% of them appearing once. Specimen: blood. These receptor sequences come from a man aged 25 to 40 in good health.

V usage is TRBV7-2 and J usage is TRBJ2-2; D gene uncertain. The CDR3 has 17 amino acids. The V end lost 2 bases, the J end lost 5 bases, and 18 bases lay between the germline ends. Per the germline V gene, CDR1 is SGHTA and CDR2 is FQGNSA. The CDR3 bases are TGTGCCAGCAGCTTAACCTCAGACCCAATAACGACCGGGGAGCTGTTTTTT. Its translation: CASSLTSDPITTGELFF.

This clonotype has more than one count but fewer than ten. The rearrangement joins TRBV12-3 or TRBV12-4 to TRBJ2-7, with 7 nucleotides matching TRBD1. The CDR3 is 14 amino acids. The V and J ends lost 1 base and 3 bases, in that order; junction bases with no gene match: 3. CDR3 nucleotide sequence: TGTGCCAGCAGTTTAGGCAGGGGGAACTACGAGCAGTACTTC. Its protein is CASSLGRGNYEQYF.

This chain links TRBV7-2 with TRBJ2-5, with D possibly matching TRBD1 (5 bases). Trimming took 3 bases from V and 3 from J, leaving 11 bases between them. Looked up from germline, CDR1 is SGHTA and CDR2 is FQGNSA. The CDR3 extends over 14 amino acids. The CDR3 DNA sequence: TGTGCCAGCAGCTTTCAGACAGCAAAAGAGACCCAGTACTTC. Its translation is CASSFQTAKETQYF.

V and J are TRBV18 and TRBJ2-5; no definite D call. This CDR3 region has 13 residues. V lost 4 bases and J lost 4, with 10 bases in between. Germline CDR1 is KGHSH and CDR2 is LQKENI. The CDR3 DNA reads TGTGCCAGCTCACGCTCGGCCTCAGAGACCCAGTACTTC. It codes for CASSRSASETQYF.

This CDR3 is CASNSQGWNTEAFF. The CDR3 bases are TGTGCCAGCAACTCACAGGGTTGGAACACTGAAGCTTTCTTT. The chain uses TRBV13 and TRBJ1-1; TRBD1 might be the D (6 bases). The germline gives CDR1 PRHDT, CDR2 FYEKMQ (reference sequence). The CDR3 extends over 14 amino acids. Trimming left V 7 bases short and J 1 base short, with 13 bases between.

In this sample, this clonotype turned up a few times. The chain has TRBV29-1 and TRBJ2-4; 8 positions match TRBD1. There are 14 residues in the CDR3. Germline CDR1 reads SQVTM; CDR2 reads ANQGSEA. V lost 4 bases and J lost 8; bases outside the gene matches: 10. DNA of the CDR3: TGCAGCGTTGTCCCCCAGGGGGCTTTAGACATTCAGTACTTC. It translates to CSVVPQGALDIQYF.

V is TRBV5-6 and J is TRBJ2-3; D gene unclear. Germline V gene lookup returns CDR1 SGHDT and CDR2 YYEEEE. Trimming shortened V by 1 base and J by 5 bases, and 14 bases separated the two germline ends. The length of the CDR3 is 15 residues. This CDR3 reads CASSLFQTVGDTQYF. Here the CDR3 DNA reads TGTGCCAGCAGCTTGTTTCAAACGGTTGGAGATACGCAGTATTTT.

The chain uses TRBV18 and TRBJ1-4; the match to TRBD1 covers 7 bases. Germline lookup yields CDR1 KGHSH and CDR2 LQKENI. The trim removed 4 bases at V and 9 bases at J, leaving 11 bases unmatched. This CDR3 has 15 residues. DNA of the CDR3: TGTGCCAGCTCACTTGAACAGGGGAATCAGCAAAAACTGTTTTTT. Translated: CASSLEQGNQQKLFF.

The chain links TRBV29-1 to TRBJ1-1, with D perhaps TRBD1 (5 bases). The CDR3 has 14 amino acids. Germline V gene data show CDR1 as SQVTM and CDR2 as ANQGSEA. The V gene lost 4 bases and the J gene lost 6 bases, with 18 bases spanning the gap. The CDR3 bases are TGCAGCGTTGTCCGGGCCGCGGGGGTAGCTGAAGCTTTCTTT. It translates to CSVVRAAGVAEAFF.

The genes are TRBV10-3 and TRBJ1-6, with 7 positions matching TRBD1. V was pared by 4 bases and J by 7 bases, with 4 bases of the junction left unmatched. Germline V gene lookup returns CDR1 ENHRY and CDR2 SYGVKD. The length of the CDR3 is 14 residues. CDR3 residues: CAISGDSGNSPLHF. The CDR3 DNA reads as TGTGCCATCAGTGGGGACAGCGGAAATTCACCCCTCCACTTT.

The chain couples TRBV3-1 to TRBJ2-7; TRBD1 is a possible D gene (6 bases). Germline V gene sequence: CDR1 LGHDT, CDR2 YNNKEL (reference sequence). The CDR3 is made up of 12 amino acids. Trimming stripped 4 bases from V and 7 bases from J, with 11 bases between. CDR3 loop: CASSPGTWEQYF. In DNA, the CDR3 is TGTGCCAGCAGCCCGGGGACATGGGAGCAGTACTTC.

The chain links TRBV28 to TRBJ2-7; the match to TRBD2 covers 7 bases. The ends lost 7 bases at V and 3 bases at J; junction bases unmatched: 15. The germline V gene encodes CDR1 MDHEN and CDR2 SYDVKM. This CDR3 contains 16 residues. CDR3 bases: TGTGCCAGCACCCAGCGGGCCCTAGCGGAGCTCTACGAGCAGTACTTC. Its translation is CASTQRALAELYEQYF.

This chain uses TRBV10-3 with TRBJ2-7; 11 bases match TRBD2. CDR1 is ENHRY, CDR2 SYGVKD, per germline. This CDR3 region has 15 residues. V trimming: 2 bases; J trimming: 4 bases; junction bases outside the gene matches: 4. The CDR3 sequence is CAISEHTSGSYEQYF. The CDR3 DNA sequence: TGTGCCATCAGTGAGCATACTAGCGGGAGTTACGAGCAGTACTTC.

The rearrangement links TRBV6-2 or TRBV6-3 to TRBJ2-2; D may be TRBD2 (6 bases). The CDR3 spans 17 residues. Trimming stripped 7 bases from V and 1 base from J, with 19 bases between. Germline values: CDR1 MNHEY, CDR2 SVGEGT. The chain's CDR3 is CASTPPGVALNTGELFF. The CDR3 DNA is TGTGCCAGCACCCCCCCGGGGGTAGCACTGAACACCGGGGAGCTGTTTTTT.

V gene TRBV4-2 combines with J gene TRBJ1-2, with D maybe TRBD1 (5 bases). This CDR3 contains 14 residues. Trimming took off 1 base at V and 3 bases at J, with 9 bases between the two ends. The germline gives CDR1 LGHNA, CDR2 YNFKEQ. In nucleotides, the CDR3 is TGTGCCAGCAGCCAAGCACGAGGGGACTATGGCTACACCTTC. Its translation is CASSQARGDYGYTF.

The rearrangement links TRBV29-1 to TRBJ1-2, with 7 positions matching TRBD1. CDR3 size: 15 residues. Per germline, CDR1 SQVTM and CDR2 ANQGSEA. V lost 3 bases to trimming and J lost 3 bases; unmatched junction nucleotides: 10. CDR3 nucleotides: TGCAGCGTTGACCATTCGGAGGGGGCTGACTATGGCTACACCTTC. Its protein product is CSVDHSEGADYGYTF.

This chain joins TRBV12-3 or TRBV12-4 and TRBJ1-2, with a possible D match to TRBD1 (5 bases). V was pared by 3 bases and J by 9 bases, with 14 bases between. The CDR3 has 13 residues. The CDR3 spells CASSLRQGESYTF. In nucleotides, the CDR3 is TGTGCCAGCAGTTTGAGGCAGGGCGAGAGCTACACCTTC.

The chain is built from TRBV29-1 and TRBJ1-5; no clear D gene. Germline CDR1 is SQVTM and CDR2 is ANQGSEA. The CDR3 is made up of 13 amino acids. The V end lost 0 bases, the J end lost 5 bases, and 8 bases lay between the germline ends. The CDR3, as DNA: TGCAGCGTTGAAGATGGGTTCGATCAGCCCCAGCATTTT. It yields the protein CSVEDGFDQPQHF. Complete variable domain (other parts from reference TRBV29-1 and TRBJ1-5): SAVISQKPSRDICQRGTSLTIQCQVDSQVTMMFWYRQQPGQSLTLIATANQGSEATYESGFVIDKFPISRPNLTFSTLTVSNMSPEDSSIYLCSVEDGFDQPQHFGDGTRLSIL.

The rearrangement joins TRBV4-1 to TRBJ2-4; D might be TRBD1 (6 bases). Judging by the DNA end, TRBJ2-7 fits better; the J call may be wrong. CDR3 length equals 15 residues. Germline V CDR1 and CDR2: MGHRA, YSYEKL. In DNA form, the CDR3 reads TGCGCCAGCAGCCTTACCTGGGGACAAGAAGACGAGCAGTACTTC. This gives the protein CASSLTWGQEDEQYF.

This clonotype has more than one count but fewer than ten. The chain carries TRBV6-1 and TRBJ1-5; 9 positions agree with TRBD1. The CDR3 runs 15 residues. Losses at the gene ends were 4 bases for V and 6 bases for J; bases not matched to a gene: 7. Germline V gene data show CDR1 as MNHNS and CDR2 as SASEGT. The CDR3 reads CASSGDTGGGQPQHF. Here the CDR3 DNA reads TGTGCCAGCAGTGGCGACACAGGGGGCGGTCAGCCCCAGCATTTT.

The J gene is TRBJ1-1, the V gene TRBV15; possible D gene TRBD1, 6 bases. The CDR3 is made up of 14 amino acids. The germline V and J ends were trimmed by 0 bases and 3 bases, with 8 bases remaining between them. CDR1 is LNHNV, CDR2 YYDKDF, per germline (reference sequence). CDR3 bases: TGTGCCACCAGCAGAGATAGGGGGTACACTGAAGCTTTCTTT. This sequence encodes CATSRDRGYTEAFF.

This rearrangement joins TRBV7-2 to TRBJ2-7, with D hard to call. Germline-derived CDR1 and CDR2 are SGHTA and FQGNSA. The V gene lost 5 bases and the J gene lost 4 bases, with 15 bases spanning the gap. This CDR3 contains 14 residues. The DNA of the CDR3 is TGTGCCAGCAGCGTCATGGATGTTAGATACGAGCAGTACTTC. It yields the protein CASSVMDVRYEQYF.

V usage is TRBV10-3 and J usage is TRBJ2-3, with a weak D call TRBD1 (6 bases). Germline assignment: CDR1 ENHRY and CDR2 SYGVKD. Trimming shortened V by 2 bases and J by 2 bases, and 8 bases separated the two germline ends. The CDR3 has 14 residues. The CDR3 is CAISEGQHTDTQYF. As DNA, the CDR3 is TGTGCCATCAGTGAGGGACAGCACACAGATACGCAGTATTTT.

This clonotype was seen only a few times. The chain employs TRBV15 and TRBJ2-7; D is unclear. V was clipped by 4 bases and J by 6 bases, with 13 bases between them. CDR1 is LNHNV and CDR2 is YYDKDF in the germline V gene (reference sequence). This CDR3 contains 13 residues. CDR3 region: CATSTGPESEQYF. CDR3 in DNA: TGTGCCACCAGCACCGGGCCCGAGAGCGAGCAGTACTTC.

Comment on this clonotype: The junction does not match germline at one end; this may be a read error. The chain uses TRBV7-2 and TRBJ2-5; 7 bases fit TRBD2. This CDR3 has 15 amino acids. Per the germline V gene, CDR1 is SGHTA and CDR2 is FQGNSA. The CDR3 here is CASRSVAGVKETLYF. The CDR3 DNA follows: TGTGCCAGCAGGTCGGTGGCGGGAGTAAAAGAGACCCTGTACTTC.

This clonotype appeared many times. The V gene is TRBV5-1, the J gene TRBJ2-5; TRBD2 agrees at 8 bases. CDR3 length equals 16 residues. Germline CDR1 and CDR2: SGHRS and YFSETQ. Losses at the gene ends were 4 bases for V and 2 bases for J; bases not matched to a gene: 10. The CDR3 is CASSGTGTSQQETQYF. The CDR3, as DNA: TGCGCCAGCAGCGGTACCGGGACTAGTCAGCAAGAGACCCAGTACTTC.

This clonotype was seen more than once but under ten times. The rearrangement uses TRBV6-2 or TRBV6-3 and TRBJ2-3; 14 positions agree with TRBD2. The CDR3 length is 17 residues. Germline V gene lookup returns CDR1 MNHEY and CDR2 SVGEGT. The junction had 11 bases not matched to a gene; V was cut back by 5 bases and J by 7 bases. In DNA, the CDR3 is TGTGCCAGCAGTAACGAAAGGACTAGCGGGAGGCGAAATACGCAGTATTTT. Translated: CASSNERTSGRRNTQYF.

This rearrangement joins TRBV29-1 to TRBJ2-1; D possibly corresponds to TRBD1 (6 bases). Germline V gives CDR1 SQVTM, CDR2 ANQGSEA. V dropped 8 bases and J dropped 8 bases, with 22 bases sitting between them. The CDR3 is 14 amino acids. The CDR3 is CSTQSRGSTDEQFF. CDR3 coding DNA: TGCAGCACGCAATCTAGGGGGTCTACGGATGAGCAGTTCTTC.